The sample holds many counts of the clone carrying this T cell receptor (beta chain). No antigen is known for it. This CDR3 contains 16 residues. V was pared by 2 bases and J by 1 base, with 7 bases of the junction left unmatched. The germline gives CDR1 MNHEY, CDR2 SMNVEV (reference sequence). Original analysis: A distant-metastasis classifier for papillary thyroid cancer was built using CDR3 differences across clinicopathological groups. TCRdb reassembled clones from the PCR reads with MiXCR. These V and J calls originate from TCRdb's pipeline instead of the authors' own analysis. The table has under 50,000 clones, around 20% seen once. The sample is drawn from a study of metastatic and nonmetastatic thyroid tumors. Study context: Samples came from malignant and benign thyroid patients, and repertoires were compared across blood and tumor or nodule tissue.

Thyroid surgery was preceded by no treatment in any patient. The study's findings and limits: In both blood and tumor samples, TCR beta diversity was reported significantly higher for malignant than benign nodules.

J is TRBJ2-5 and V is TRBV27; 7 nucleotides align to TRBD1. This TCR was recovered from a male donor with papillary thyroid cancer or a benign thyroid nodule (not recorded which). Some clones in this sample may be carry-over from other donors' samples. Sequenced: blood. CDR3 DNA sequence: TGTGCCAGCAGTTTAACTAGGGGGCGCCCCCAAGAGACCCAGTACTTC. Amino acids: CASSLTRGRPQETQYF.